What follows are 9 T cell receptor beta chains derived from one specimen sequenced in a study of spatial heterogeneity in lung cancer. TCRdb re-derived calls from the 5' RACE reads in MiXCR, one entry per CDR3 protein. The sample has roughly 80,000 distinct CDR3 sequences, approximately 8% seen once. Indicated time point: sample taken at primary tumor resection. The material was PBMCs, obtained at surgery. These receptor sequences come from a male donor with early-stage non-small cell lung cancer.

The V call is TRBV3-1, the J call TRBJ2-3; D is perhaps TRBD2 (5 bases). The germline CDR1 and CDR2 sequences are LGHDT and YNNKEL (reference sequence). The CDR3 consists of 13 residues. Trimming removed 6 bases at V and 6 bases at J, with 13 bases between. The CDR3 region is CASRLRGGDTQYF. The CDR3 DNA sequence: TGTGCCAGCAGGCTTCGGGGTGGCGATACGCAGTATTTT.

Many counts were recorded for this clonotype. The CDR3 DNA follows: TGTGCCAGCAGTTCCGGGGACAACTCCTACGAGCAGTACTTC. Protein product: CASSSGDNSYEQYF. The genes are TRBV27 and TRBJ2-7, with D possibly TRBD1 on 6 matching bases. CDR1 MNHEY and CDR2 SMNVEV come from the germline V gene (reference sequence). The CDR3 contains 14 residues. Trimming took 4 bases from V and 0 from J, leaving 10 bases between them.

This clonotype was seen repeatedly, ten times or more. The CDR3 DNA reads as TGTGCCAGCAGTCCTACCAGCGGGAGGGCCGGGGTAGATACGCAGTATTTT. This gives the protein CASSPTSGRAGVDTQYF. The chain has TRBV27 and TRBJ2-3; 10 bases line up with TRBD2. Germline assignment: CDR1 MNHEY and CDR2 SMNVEV (reference sequence). The CDR3 spans 17 residues. V was pared by 5 bases and J by 5 bases, with 13 bases of the junction left unmatched.

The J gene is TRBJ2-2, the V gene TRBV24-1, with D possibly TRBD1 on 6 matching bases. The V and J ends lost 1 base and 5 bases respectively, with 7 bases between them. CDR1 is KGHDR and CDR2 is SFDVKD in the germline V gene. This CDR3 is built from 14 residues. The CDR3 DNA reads TGTGCCACCAGTGATTTTAGGGGGACCGGGGAGCTGTTTTTT. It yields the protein CATSDFRGTGELFF.

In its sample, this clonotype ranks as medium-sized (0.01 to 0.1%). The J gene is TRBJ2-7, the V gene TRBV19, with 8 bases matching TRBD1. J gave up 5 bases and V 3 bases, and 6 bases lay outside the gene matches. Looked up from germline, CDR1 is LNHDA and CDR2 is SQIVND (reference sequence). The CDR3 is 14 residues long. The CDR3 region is CASSMLDREDEQYF. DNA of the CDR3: TGTGCCAGTAGTATGTTGGACAGGGAAGACGAGCAGTACTTC.

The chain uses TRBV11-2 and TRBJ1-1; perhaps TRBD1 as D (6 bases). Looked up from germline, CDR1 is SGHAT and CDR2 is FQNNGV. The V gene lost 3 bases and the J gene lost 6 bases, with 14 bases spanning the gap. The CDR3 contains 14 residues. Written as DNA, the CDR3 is TGTGCCAGCAGCTTGGGGGGGCGAGGAGCTGAAGCTTTCTTT. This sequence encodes CASSLGGRGAEAFF.

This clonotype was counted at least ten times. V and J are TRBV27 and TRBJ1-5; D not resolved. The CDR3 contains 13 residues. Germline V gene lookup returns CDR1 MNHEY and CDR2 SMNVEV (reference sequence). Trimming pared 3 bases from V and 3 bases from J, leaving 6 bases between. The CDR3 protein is CASSLDPNQPQHF. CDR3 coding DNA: TGTGCCAGCAGTTTGGACCCCAATCAGCCCCAGCATTTT.

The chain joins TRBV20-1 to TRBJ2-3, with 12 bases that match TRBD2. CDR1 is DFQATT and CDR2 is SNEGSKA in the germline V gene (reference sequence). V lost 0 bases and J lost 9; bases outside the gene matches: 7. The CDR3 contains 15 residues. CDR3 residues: CSAREPGLAGETQYF. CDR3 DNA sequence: TGCAGTGCTAGAGAGCCGGGACTAGCGGGCGAAACGCAGTATTTT.

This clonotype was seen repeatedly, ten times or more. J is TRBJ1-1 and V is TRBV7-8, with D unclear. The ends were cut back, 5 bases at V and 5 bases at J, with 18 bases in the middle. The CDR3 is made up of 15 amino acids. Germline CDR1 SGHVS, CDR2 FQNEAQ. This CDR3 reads CASSLLAREGTEAFF. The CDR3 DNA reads TGTGCCAGCAGCCTCCTGGCGCGAGAAGGTACTGAAGCTTTCTTT.